This T cell receptor beta chain was captured by sequencing in a study of cytomegalovirus exposure and HLA in healthy donors. With 60 Vbeta and 13 Jbeta primers, the PCR was carried out. The assay was immunoSEQ multiplex PCR, and TCRdb's table has in-frame clones only and misses some. Here the sample spans 150,000 or so clones, 70% to 85% being singletons. General observations from the study: A later analysis showed HLA-associated TCR beta chains outstripping equally common others in clonal expansion.

This clone occurred a few times. What it binds is unknown. CDR1 and CDR2 (germline): SNHLY, FYNNEI. V was cut by 2 bases and J by 2 bases, with 4 bases left in between. The CDR3 spans 13 residues. The receptor was isolated from a human donor in good health. The V and J genes are TRBV2 and TRBJ1-3; D is undetermined. The sequenced sample consisted of PBMCs. This chain's CDR3 is CASSEYTGNTIYF. The CDR3, as DNA: TGTGCCAGCAGTGAATACACTGGAAACACCATATATTTT.